This T cell receptor beta chain was sequenced during a study of cytomegalovirus exposure and HLA in healthy donors (dated by TCRdb to 2017 to 2019). With regard to the full study: According to an earlier analysis of several hundred of the donors, roughly 180 million T cells yielded over 100 million unique TCR beta sequences and approximately 300 Gb of sequence data. An early release covering 550 to 650 HLA-typed donors comprised 250 to 350 gigabases of sequencing data and approximately 80 million unique TCR sequences. Of the roughly 410 genotyped donors, over 80% were placed in the genetic ancestry cluster associated with self-reported Caucasian donors. The study aimed to test whether cataloging public T cell receptors could reveal signatures of past pathogen exposure. Using immunosequencing, the study profiled T cell repertoires from around 680 subjects and related those repertoires to cytomegalovirus serostatus. A separate validation cohort of roughly 130 different subjects was used in addition to the 666-subject first cohort. To predict cytomegalovirus infection status, the study brought together high-throughput TCR immunosequencing, statistical association of individual TCRs with disease status, and machine learning. In a later analysis, previously published TCR beta repertoires from 500 to 750 donors were re-analyzed and high-resolution HLA genotyping was added so that TCR occurrence patterns could be studied. Rather than drawing on any new phenotypic data, the later analysis identified candidate immune exposures from TCR beta sequences and the way those sequences occurred across donors. An earlier analysis of several hundred of the donors used high-throughput TCR beta sequencing to judge whether each TCR beta V gene segment behaved as functional or pseudogenic. Donor age, sex, ethnicity and CMV serostatus were collected together with the repertoire data. Genome-wide SNP genotypes for about 65% of the 666 donors were used in a later genetic analysis, which treated that subset as a discovery cohort. All discovery cohort repertoires had been generated on a single sequencing platform. HLA typing included class I and class II loci at four-digit resolution. Typing coverage varied by locus: about 620-630 donors for A, B, C, DRB1 and DQB1; approximately 520 for DQA1; nearly 610 for DPA1; about 450 for DPB1. Roughly five DR-DQ haplotypes were handled as single units for association and clustering, since linkage in the cohort was strong. Across 300 to 400 genotyped donors of the cohort, an average of approximately 240,000 unique TCR beta nucleotide sequences per donor were sequenced, and roughly 17% of those sequences were non-productive.

A few counts support this clone. Its antigen target is currently unknown. One base away there is no much larger clone; base qualities are not given. Library creation used the immunoSEQ multiplex PCR assay. A mixture of 60 forward primers for TCR Vbeta segments and 13 reverse primers for TCR Jbeta segments was used in the multiplex PCR. Amplification of the CDR3 region of rearranged TCR beta genes was performed with a multiplex PCR assay on genomic DNA. On the Illumina HiSeq System, the amplified TCR beta libraries were sequenced as 87-base-pair reads. In the source study's methods: A later analysis counted some 80 million unique TCR beta chains across the roughly 700 repertoires, and some 12 million of these chains were shared by at least two donors. To remove PCR and sequencing errors, raw reads were error-corrected and collapsed into unique sequences using a nearest-neighbor algorithm that merged closely related sequences. V, D and J gene segments were assigned by aligning CDR3 sequences to IMGT reference sequences. For a sequence to be retained, a match of at least six nucleotides to both a V gene segment and a J gene segment was required. A rearrangement counted as productive if the CDR3 had no stop codons and remained in frame with V and J, and every other rearrangement counted as non-productive. Following IMGT convention, CDR3 was defined as the stretch from the second conserved V-encoded cysteine to the conserved J-encoded phenylalanine. In an earlier analysis of around 570 of the donors, sequences lacking an unambiguous match to a single V gene segment were excluded. In an earlier analysis of more than 500 of the donors, a V segment was called functional when productive rearrangements were above 56.7%, and segregating when the standard deviation between donors exceeded 5%. To diagnose cytomegalovirus status from the catalog of TCR beta chain sequences, a statistical classification framework was built. In a later analysis, V and J genes were assigned by comparing TCR nucleotide sequences against IMGT/GENE-DB human TR gene sequences. In a later analysis, CDR3 sequences and most-parsimonious VDJ recombination scenarios were assigned using the TCRdist pipeline. In a later analysis, every TCR beta chain was defined by the combination of its CDR3 amino acid sequence and its V-gene family, and reads without a unique V-gene family were dropped. In a later analysis, approximately 640 highly shared, low-generation-probability nucleotide sequences were removed to address suspected cross-contamination and a sequencing artifact. In a later analysis, a clonal expansion index was calculated for each public chain from normalized within-repertoire ranks of inferred template counts. In a later analysis, generation probabilities were computed with a VDJ recombination model fitted to out-of-frame rearrangements, and the resulting probabilities were checked against IGoR. Hypergeometric tests were used in a later analysis to score TCR-TCR, TCR-HLA and TCR-CMV co-occurrence, with a repertoire-size bias correction applied to the TCR pairs. A later analysis estimated false discovery rates by permuting HLA or CMV assignments 20 times. In a later analysis, co-occurring TCRs were grouped with DBSCAN, and TCRdist sequence similarity was added when clustering was performed within HLA-allele-positive subsets. Co-occurrence clustering excluded repertoires with fewer than 30,000 or more than 120,000 public chains, plus five with anomalous nucleotide sharing. TCRdb holds this immuneACCESS table with in-frame rearrangements only. Some clones are missing; in checked studies, unresolved V genes explain under half, and the rest has no known cause. From that table come the V and J calls and clone size; the DNA was used to work out D and trimming. The sample table contains around 200,000 clones; only one count was recorded for 85% of them. The ten top clones hold approximately 2.1% of the sample.

Trimming removed 5 bases from V and 5 bases from J; the gene matches leave 6 bases unexplained. Counted from cysteine to phenylalanine, this CDR3 has 15 amino acids. Solely the CDR3 DNA is kept, with 45 bases framed from the first base. The germline V gene (reference sequence) sets CDR1 to SEHNR and CDR2 to FQNEAQ. General study outcomes and caveats: Some IMGT-functional V segments, including TRBV6-2 and TRBV6-3, could not be told apart with the 87-base-pair reads, so those segments were excluded. Broadly in line with IMGT annotations, most TCR beta V segments showed up in productive rearrangements about 90% or about 30% of the time in an earlier analysis of several hundred of the donors. In this cohort, only TCR beta chains were sequenced, and detectable features were limited by the absence of alpha or paired-chain data. In a later genetic analysis, fewer N-insertions in productive TCRs were reported among donors in an Asian-associated ancestry cluster than the roughly 700-donor mean. Because some donors lacked HLA typing at each locus, the association tests relied only on the typed subset. At a false discovery rate of 0.05, a later analysis linked fewer than 20,000 TCR beta sequences to specific HLA alleles. The study gave a list of about 170 TCR beta chains associated with cytomegalovirus. The classifier was reported to diagnose cytomegalovirus status with high specificity and sensitivity in both the original cohort and the validation cohort. In vitro tests confirmed that a few of the cytomegalovirus-associated TCR beta chains recognize cytomegalovirus antigens. In a later analysis, several top co-occurrence clusters were reported to appear linked to parvovirus B19, influenza, CMV and Epstein-Barr virus. A further reported finding was that TCR beta sequences accurately predicted the HLA-A and HLA-B alleles for most subjects in the first cohort. In a later analysis, the rate of TCR association differed among HLA loci, with DRB1 alleles having the most associated TCRs and HLA-C alleles having the fewest. When HLA alleles, especially DR and DQ, strongly co-occurred, TCR associations were difficult to assign to individual alleles. Linkage disequilibrium might explain the correlated functional status among segregating V segments, but an unknown experimental factor could not be excluded. Most CMV-associated TCR beta chains appeared to be HLA-restricted in a later analysis, and the HLA associations seemed to be driven largely by CMV exposure. Because counts were too low, some 17 rarely observed V segments, including chromosome 9 orphons, were left out of the earlier analysis of 587 of the donors. Compared with equally common non-associated chains, HLA-associated TCR beta chains in a later analysis were more clonally expanded and had lower generation probabilities. For the cohort, immune exposure information was limited to CMV serostatus. The authors suggested that the approach could potentially be generalized to other disease states and immunological phenotypes. Presence/absence analyses assumed roughly uniform sequencing depth across donors, an assumption that may not hold. The sequencing pipeline was judged likely to have produced a cluster of highly shared sequence variants as a technical artifact. Across donors, most TCR sequences were observed very rarely, whereas some public TCRs were present in many individuals. V-gene and J-gene trimming of TCR beta chains was associated with a missense DCLRE1C variant in a later genetic analysis, and the association was replicated in an independent cohort.

The cohort comprised hundreds of healthy bone marrow donors. All cohort members were sampled while nominally healthy, although unrecorded immune exposures were likely present. The donor tested CMV seronegative, placing the donor among the 350 or so seronegative members of the cohort. Each donor provided a peripheral blood sample, and peripheral blood mononuclear cells were used for TCR beta sequencing. The Qiagen DNeasy Blood Extraction Kit was used to extract genomic DNA from the blood cell samples. This receptor was taken from a woman in her forties or fifties in good health and CMV-seronegative. Input material: PBMCs. This receptor chain uses TRBV7-9 and TRBJ2-1; 10 middle bases align to TRBD2. The nucleotide sequence reads TGTGCCAGCAGCCTCGGGACTAGCGATCACAATGAGCAGTTCTTC. The encoded protein is CASSLGTSDHNEQFF.